This is a list of T cell receptor beta chains from one sample in a study of blood T cell repertoires in COVID-19. Assay used: immunoSEQ multiplex PCR; TCRdb lists only in-frame clones, some missing. Of some 170,000 clones listed, roughly 84% are singletons. The sequenced material came from PBMCs or T cells enriched from blood (not recorded which). The receptors were gathered from a man aged 45-65 years who had recovered from COVID-19. CDR3s include the opening cysteine and the closing phenylalanine or tryptophan. A D gene is named only where the DNA matches it firmly. Rows may omit the clone size; those that give it use once, few, many or a size class.

J gene	clone size	V gene	D gene	CDR3 protein	CDR3 DNA
TRBJ1-2	few	TRBV3-1/TRBV3-2	-	CASSQGPASVYGYTF	TGTGCCAGCAGCCAAGGGCCCGCCAGCGTCTATGGCTACACCTTC
TRBJ1-1	-	TRBV7-9	-	CASSLQGNTEAFF	TGTGCCAGCAGCTTACAGGGGAACACTGAAGCTTTCTTT
TRBJ1-2	-	TRBV11-2	TRBD1	CASSLAGQGPYGYTF	TGTGCCAGCAGCTTAGCGGGACAGGGTCCCTATGGCTACACCTTC
TRBJ2-6	-	TRBV5-4	-	CASSLNSASSGANVLTF	TGTGCCAGCAGCTTGAACAGTGCCAGCTCTGGGGCCAACGTCCTGACTTTC
TRBJ1-2	few	TRBV28	-	CASRHDSGYTF	TGTGCCAGCAGACACGACAGTGGCTACACCTTC
TRBJ1-5	-	TRBV7-9	-	CATNKIDQPQHF	TGTGCCACAAACAAAATTGATCAGCCCCAGCATTTT
TRBJ2-1	-	TRBV15	TRBD2	CATSRATSGGYNEQFF	TGTGCCACCAGCAGAGCGACTAGCGGGGGCTACAATGAGCAGTTCTTC
TRBJ1-4	-	TRBV5-1	TRBD1	CASRKGDRANEKLFF	TGCGCCAGCAGAAAAGGGGACAGGGCAAATGAAAAACTGTTTTTT
TRBJ2-2	-	TRBV27	TRBD1	CASSLPFGTGTSGELFF	TGTGCCAGCAGTTTACCCTTTGGGACAGGGACCTCCGGGGAGCTGTTTTTT
TRBJ1-1	-	TRBV19	TRBD1	CASSIFPGQGTAVNTEAFF	TGTGCCAGTAGTATTTTCCCGGGACAGGGGACCGCCGTGAACACTGAAGCTTTCTTT
TRBJ1-2	once	TRBV2	-	CASVPSTAVNYGYTF	TGTGCCAGCGTGCCGTCGACAGCCGTTAACTATGGCTACACCTTC
TRBJ1-2	-	TRBV19	TRBD1	CASIPGQGGHGYTF	TGTGCCAGTATTCCGGGACAGGGTGGTCATGGCTACACCTTC
TRBJ2-7	-	TRBV12-3/TRBV12-4	TRBD1	CASSTRDSQYF	TGTGCCAGCAGTACCCGGGACAGTCAGTACTTC
TRBJ2-7	-	TRBV5-1	TRBD1	CASSLNAGTGGFEQYF	TGCGCCAGCAGCCTAAACGCCGGGACAGGGGGTTTCGAGCAGTACTTC
TRBJ2-1	-	TRBV18	TRBD1	CASSREQGAAYNEQFF	TGTGCCAGCTCACGGGAACAGGGGGCGGCTTACAATGAGCAGTTCTTC
TRBJ2-1	-	TRBV5-5	-	CASSWQGQDYNEQFF	TGTGCCAGCAGCTGGCAGGGACAAGATTACAATGAGCAGTTCTTC
TRBJ1-2	few	TRBV9	TRBD1	CASSVATGVYGYTF	TGTGCCAGCAGCGTAGCGACAGGGGTTTATGGCTACACCTTC
TRBJ1-1	-	TRBV10-3	TRBD1	CAISGQGKTEAFF	TGTGCCATCAGTGGACAGGGTAAGACTGAAGCTTTCTTT
TRBJ1-4	-	TRBV29-1	-	CSVSRRGYEKLFF	TGCAGCGTCAGTAGGAGGGGTTACGAAAAACTGTTTTTT
TRBJ1-1	-	TRBV6-5	-	CASRGGRTEAFF	TGTGCCAGTCGAGGAGGCAGAACTGAAGCTTTCTTT
TRBJ1-2	once	TRBV5-5	-	CASSLVRGGGYTF	TGTGCCAGCAGCTTGGTGCGGGGGGGAGGCTACACCTTC
TRBJ1-6	once	TRBV2	-	CASPPPGTAEASPLHF	TGTGCCAGCCCCCCCCCAGGGACTGCAGAGGCTTCACCCCTCCACTTT
TRBJ2-2	-	TRBV29-1	-	CSAYRDNTGELFF	TGCAGCGCCTACAGGGACAACACCGGGGAGCTGTTTTTT
TRBJ1-4	-	TRBV4-1	-	CASSQRDTATNEKLFF	TGCGCCAGCAGCCAACGGGACACCGCAACTAATGAAAAACTGTTTTTT
TRBJ1-3	-	TRBV2	TRBD1	CASSRDRGPLSGNTIYF	TGTGCCAGCAGTAGGGACAGGGGCCCCCTCTCTGGAAACACCATATATTTT
TRBJ1-1	-	TRBV7-8	-	CASSIAGGGGNTEAFF	TGTGCCAGCAGCATCGCTGGGGGGGGTGGGAACACTGAAGCTTTCTTT
TRBJ2-1	once	TRBV9	TRBD2	CASSVAPSGGYNEQFF	TGTGCCAGCAGCGTAGCTCCTAGCGGGGGGTACAATGAGCAGTTCTTC
TRBJ2-7	-	TRBV5-1	-	CASSSQGYEQYF	TGCGCCAGCAGCTCCCAGGGCTACGAGCAGTACTTC
TRBJ2-7	-	TRBV7-2	TRBD2	CASSKPGLAGGNYEQYF	TGTGCCAGCAGCAAACCGGGACTAGCGGGGGGAAACTACGAGCAGTACTTC
TRBJ1-1	-	TRBV4-2	-	CASSQGDLRNTEAFF	TGTGCCAGCAGCCAAGGGGACTTGCGGAACACTGAAGCTTTCTTT
TRBJ2-5	once	TRBV11-2	-	CASSTLRVFGETQYF	TGTGCCAGCAGCACGCTTCGGGTGTTTGGAGAGACCCAGTACTTC
TRBJ2-7	-	TRBV4-2	TRBD1	CASSQPSTGREQYF	TGTGCCAGCAGCCAACCATCGACAGGGCGCGAGCAGTACTTC
TRBJ1-2	-	TRBV27	TRBD1	CATHRQGVAGYTF	TGTGCCACTCACCGACAGGGCGTAGCTGGCTACACCTTC